These 6 T cell receptor beta chains were all obtained from the same sample, sequenced in a study of T-cell reconstitution after alpha-beta-depleted transplantation in children. TCRbeta library construction was performed incorporating unique molecular identifiers. Each CDR3 protein is one row after TCRdb ran MiXCR on the PCR reads. The sample includes about 78,000 distinct CDR3 sequences, around an eighth of them seen just once. The sample here was PBMCs, mostly from graft donor cells, taken 180 days after TCRalphabeta/CD19-depleted stem cell transplant. These receptors were collected from a male patient between 2 and 9 years old who had a stem cell transplant for acute lymphoblastic leukemia, so the T cells may come from the graft donor.

The chain uses TRBV20-1 and TRBJ1-4; D unclear. V was pared by 2 bases and J by 4 bases, with 11 bases between. The CDR3 sequence is 14 residues long. Germline CDR1 and CDR2: DFQATT and SNEGSKA (reference sequence). The DNA of the CDR3 is TGCAGTGCTAGAAGAGGACGGATTAATGAAAAACTGTTTTTT. Protein sequence: CSARRGRINEKLFF.

This clonotype appeared a few times. This sequence joins TRBV7-2 and TRBJ2-3, with D maybe TRBD2 (5 bases). From germline, CDR1 is SGHTA and CDR2 FQGNSA. V shed 5 bases and J shed 1 base, with 13 bases lying between them. The length of the CDR3 is 15 residues. CDR3 region: CASSTRGPRTDTQYF. CDR3 sequence (DNA): TGTGCCAGCAGCACACGGGGTCCCCGCACAGATACGCAGTATTTT.

The chain couples TRBV5-1 to TRBJ2-7, with 7 bases that match TRBD1. This CDR3 region has 15 residues. V trimming: 3 bases; J trimming: 3 bases; junction bases outside the gene matches: 9. The germline V gene has CDR1 SGHRS and CDR2 YFSETQ. The CDR3: CASSSFVTGFYEQYF. CDR3 nucleotide sequence: TGCGCCAGCAGCTCTTTCGTGACAGGGTTCTACGAGCAGTACTTC.

J is TRBJ1-5 and V is TRBV5-1, with D possibly TRBD1 on 6 matching bases. Per the germline V gene, CDR1 is SGHRS and CDR2 is YFSETQ. The CDR3 sequence is 16 residues long. V was shortened by 0 bases and J by 6 bases, with 16 bases between the two germline ends. CDR3 nucleotides: TGCGCCAGCAGCTTGGCGGGCAGGGGCGCCGGTCAGCCCCAGCATTTT. Translation: CASSLAGRGAGQPQHF.

The chain recombines TRBV7-9 with TRBJ2-3; TRBD2 aligns across 7 bases. Trimming took 5 bases from V and 4 from J; bases not matched to a gene: 9. Germline loops: CDR1 SEHNR, CDR2 FQNEAQ (reference sequence). CDR3 length: 15 residues. CDR3 nucleotide sequence: TGTGCCAGCAGCCCCCACATAGGGAGGGCAGATACGCAGTATTTT. Residues: CASSPHIGRADTQYF.

This clonotype was seen only a few times. The chain combines TRBV10-3 with TRBJ2-1; 8 positions agree with TRBD2. The CDR3 sequence is 11 residues long. Looked up from germline, CDR1 is ENHRY and CDR2 is SYGVKD. The V gene end was trimmed by 7 bases and the J gene end by 8 bases; junction bases not matched to a gene: 1. The CDR3 is CAITGGDEQFF. The DNA of the CDR3 is TGTGCCATCACGGGGGGGGATGAGCAGTTCTTC.